This T cell receptor beta chain was sequenced during a study of T-cell reconstitution after alpha-beta-depleted transplantation in children. This clonotype was counted ten times or more. Preparation of the TCRbeta library involved a method that used unique molecular identifiers. In TCRdb, the PCR reads were re-called with MiXCR into one record per CDR3 protein. This sample carries roughly 100,000 distinct CDR3 sequences, more than 7% of them seen once, and the ten largest clones take under 8%. Germline V CDR1 and CDR2: KGHSH, LQKENI. The CDR3 loop spans 14 amino acids. V gave up 3 bases and J gave up 0 bases, with 9 bases separating them.

The source of this sequence is a human donor who donated a stem cell graft to a child with congenital amegakaryocytic thrombocytopenia. The rearrangement joins TRBV18 to TRBJ2-7; D uncertain. The sequenced sample was PBMCs from the stem cell graft donor, obtained from the stem cell graft. DNA for the CDR3: TGTGCCAGCTCACCCTCGAAGAGCTCCTACGAGCAGTACTTC. Its translation is CASSPSKSSYEQYF. Full variable domain (remainder filled in from reference TRBV18 and TRBJ2-7): NAGVMQNPRHLVRRRGQEARLRCSPMKGHSHVYWYRQLPEEGLKFMVYLQKENIIDESGMPKERFSAEFPKEGPSILRIQQVVRGDSAAYFCASSPSKSSYEQYFGPGTRLTVT.